Described below is a single TCR beta chain sequence and its context. Its antigen is currently unknown. TCRdb keeps only in-frame clones here, not all; method: immunoSEQ multiplex PCR. Altogether some 210,000 clones are present, around four fifths being singletons, with the ten largest covering around 5.6%. This sample stems from a study of cytomegalovirus exposure and HLA in healthy donors. Points from the study as a whole: Cytomegalovirus-associated status was assigned to about 150 TCR beta chains.

The V and J ends lost 7 bases and 7 bases respectively, with 11 bases between them. The CDR3 spans 11 residues. CDR1 is MNHEY and CDR2 is SVGAGI in the germline V gene. The rearrangement uses TRBV6-5 and TRBJ2-7; D possibly corresponds to TRBD2 (6 bases). Sequencing was done on a sample of PBMCs. The sequence was collected from a woman aged 18-29 years in good health and CMV-seronegative. CDR3 bases: TGTGCCAGCACCCGGGCGGGGGAGCAGTACTTC. Its protein product is CASTRAGEQYF.